This T cell receptor beta chain was recovered during a study of T cells after posttransplantation cyclophosphamide. Cyclophosphamide on days +3 and +4 followed busulfan-fludarabine conditioning and a marrow graft. Notes on the study in general: Recipient CMV seropositivity and CMV reactivation strongly tracked TRB clonality. Later blood repertoires were often dominated by clones from the donor CD8+ memory compartment.

Some clones are missing from TCRdb's copy, which holds only in-frame ones; the method was immunoSEQ multiplex PCR. The sample is made up of under 15,000 clones, none counted only once. There are 16 residues in the CDR3. Germline V gene data show CDR1 as SGHAT and CDR2 as FQNNGV. The V gene end was trimmed by 4 bases and the J gene end by 1 base; junction bases not matched to a gene: 8. This clone turned up a few times. Its antigen is unknown. This chain joins TRBV11-2 and TRBJ2-3, with 7 nucleotides matching TRBD2. Sequences were derived from PBMCs, sampled after allogeneic stem cell transplant with posttransplant cyclophosphamide. The receptor was isolated from a female patient in her thirties or forties who received an allogeneic stem cell transplant from a related donor, was CMV-positive, and had acute GVHD only. Some of the T cells may derive from the graft donor. The chain's CDR3 is CASSSYPSGRTDTQYF. In nucleotides, the CDR3 is TGTGCCAGCAGCTCATATCCTAGCGGACGCACAGATACGCAGTATTTT.